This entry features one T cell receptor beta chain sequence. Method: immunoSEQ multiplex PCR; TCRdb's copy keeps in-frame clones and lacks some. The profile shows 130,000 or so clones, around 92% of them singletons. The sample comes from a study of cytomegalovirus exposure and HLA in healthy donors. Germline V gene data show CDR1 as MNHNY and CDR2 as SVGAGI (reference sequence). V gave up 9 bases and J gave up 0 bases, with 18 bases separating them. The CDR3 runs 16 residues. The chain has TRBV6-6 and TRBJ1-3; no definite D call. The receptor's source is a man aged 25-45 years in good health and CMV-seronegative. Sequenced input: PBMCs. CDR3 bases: TGTGCCAGTCTCGCACGTCAACGGGACTCTGGAAACACCATATATTTT. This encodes CASLARQRDSGNTIYF.